This paragraph reports one T cell receptor (beta chain). These data are taken from a study of T cell changes during pregnancy in multiple sclerosis. V gave up 1 base and J gave up 4 bases; unmatched junction bases: 6. The CDR3 sequence is 15 residues long. Germline-derived CDR1 and CDR2 are LGHNA and YSLEER. Sequencing was performed with immunoSEQ multiplex PCR; in TCRdb, only in-frame clones are kept and a portion is missing. This table has tens of thousands of clones, roughly nine tenths appearing once. V and J are TRBV4-3 and TRBJ1-1; TRBD1 aligns across 7 bases. The sample here was CD4+ T cells from peripheral blood mononuclear cells, taken in the first trimester of pregnancy. The sequence came from a female donor with multiple sclerosis, enrolled in a pregnancy study. The CDR3 region is CASSQAPQGVTEAFF. The DNA for the CDR3 is TGCGCCAGCAGCCAAGCCCCGCAGGGGGTCACTGAAGCTTTCTTT.